Sequencing of this TCR beta chain was carried out in a study of vaccination effects on CD4 cells after COVID-19. General study findings and limits: The study enrolled few convalescent patients and sampled no early post-infection timepoints.

The CDR3 sequence is 14 residues long. Trimming cost V 8 bases and J 2 bases, with 15 bases left between them. Germline values: CDR1 WNHNN, CDR2 SYGVQD (reference sequence). Method: immunoSEQ multiplex PCR; TCRdb's copy keeps in-frame clones and lacks some. Of tens of thousands of clones listed, 55% to 85% were seen once; the top ten hold around 1.3%. Antigen-specific CD4+ T cells were expanded (with viral peptide pools) by the ViraFEST assay ahead of sequencing. Once cultured for around 11 days, the cells underwent separation to obtain CD4+ T cells. It was two doses of either the BNT162b2 or mRNA-1273 vaccine that participants received. Having tested negative for nucleocapsid antibodies, the vaccine recipients showed no prior SARS-CoV-2 infection. Cultivation was performed at two million PBMC per well with approximately 10 IU/ml IL-2 and about 10 ug/ml peptides added. The authors replaced half the medium with IL-2 medium on days 3 and 7.

Turning to this clone: Its cognate antigen is unknown.

The chain recombines TRBV10-1 with TRBJ2-5; maybe TRBD1 (6 bases). This receptor was taken from a human donor who received a COVID-19 vaccine. The sample consisted of CD4+ T cells from PBMCs cultured with HCoV-229E spike peptides, taken after COVID-19 vaccination. The CDR3 bases are TGCGCCAGCGAGCGACAGGTCACGCAAGAGACCCAGTACTTC. Its translation: CASERQVTQETQYF.